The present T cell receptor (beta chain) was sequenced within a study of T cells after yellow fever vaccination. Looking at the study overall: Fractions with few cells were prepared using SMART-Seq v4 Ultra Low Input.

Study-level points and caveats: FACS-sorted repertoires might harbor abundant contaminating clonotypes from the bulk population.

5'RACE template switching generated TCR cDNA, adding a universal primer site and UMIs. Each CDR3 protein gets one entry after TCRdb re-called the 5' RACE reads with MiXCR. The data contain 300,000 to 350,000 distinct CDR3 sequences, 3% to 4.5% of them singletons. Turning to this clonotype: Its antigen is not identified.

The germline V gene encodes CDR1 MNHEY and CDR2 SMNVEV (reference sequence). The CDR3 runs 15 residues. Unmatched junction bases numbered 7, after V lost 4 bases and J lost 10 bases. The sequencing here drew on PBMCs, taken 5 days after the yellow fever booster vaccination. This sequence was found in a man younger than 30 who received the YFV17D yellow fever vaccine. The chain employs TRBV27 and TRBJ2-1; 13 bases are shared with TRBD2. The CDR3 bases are TGTGCCAGCAGTTACTCCGGGACTAGCGGGATCGAGCAGTTCTTC. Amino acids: CASSYSGTSGIEQFF.